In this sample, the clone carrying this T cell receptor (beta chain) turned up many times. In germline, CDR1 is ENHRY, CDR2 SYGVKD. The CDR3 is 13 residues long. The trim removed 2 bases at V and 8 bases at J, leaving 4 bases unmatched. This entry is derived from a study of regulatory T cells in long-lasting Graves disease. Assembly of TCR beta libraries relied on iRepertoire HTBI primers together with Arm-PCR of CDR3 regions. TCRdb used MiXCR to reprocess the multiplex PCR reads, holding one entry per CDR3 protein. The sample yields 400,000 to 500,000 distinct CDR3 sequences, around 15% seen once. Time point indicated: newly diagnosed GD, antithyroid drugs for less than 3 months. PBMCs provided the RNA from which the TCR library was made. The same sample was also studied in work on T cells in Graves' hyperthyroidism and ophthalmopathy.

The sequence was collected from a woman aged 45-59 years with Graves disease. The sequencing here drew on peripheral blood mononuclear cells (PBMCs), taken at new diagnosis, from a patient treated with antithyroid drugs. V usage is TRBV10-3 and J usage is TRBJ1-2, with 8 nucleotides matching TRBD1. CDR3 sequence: CAISEPGTGGYTF. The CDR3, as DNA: TGTGCCATCAGTGAGCCGGGGACAGGCGGCTACACCTTC.